This is a list of T cell receptor beta chains from one sample in a study of shared clonotypes between healthy human individuals. Profiling relied on immunoSEQ multiplex PCR, and the TCRdb table lists in-frame clones only, not all of them. This table holds about 1 million clones, under 80% found once. Sequenced sample: memory CD4+ T cells sorted from blood. Receptors were obtained from a man between 18 and 29 years old in good health. Both conserved end residues are part of each CDR3.

V | CDR3
TRBV19 | CASSIDQGGTEAFF
TRBV30 | CAWSVGTSGYTF
TRBV10-3 | CAISESGTAKNIQYF
TRBV6-1 | CASSTDRGYEQYF
TRBV2 | CASSGGTSGYLSGANVLTF
TRBV10-3 | CAITGAKGTDTQYF
TRBV2 | CASSEINSDTQYF
TRBV6-7 | CASSGGGYEQYF
TRBV7-2 | CASSLELAGANTGELFF
TRBV9 | CASSPYRGGSQETQYF
TRBV19 | CASKGGGANDEQYF
TRBV2 | CASSPRRGTEAFF
TRBV19 | CASSISGALETQYF
TRBV6-1 | CASHRGLNEKLFF
TRBV5-4 | CASSLVSGYGYTF
TRBV19 | CASSRGYTF
TRBV7-2 | CASSAGTGVSGANVLTF
TRBV28 | CASSLASGGVSPLHF
TRBV30 | CAWSVKGPYGYTF
TRBV5-1 | CASSSSWDTDTQYF
TRBV28 | CASTMGGARSYEQYF
TRBV6-1 | CASSADTPNIQYF